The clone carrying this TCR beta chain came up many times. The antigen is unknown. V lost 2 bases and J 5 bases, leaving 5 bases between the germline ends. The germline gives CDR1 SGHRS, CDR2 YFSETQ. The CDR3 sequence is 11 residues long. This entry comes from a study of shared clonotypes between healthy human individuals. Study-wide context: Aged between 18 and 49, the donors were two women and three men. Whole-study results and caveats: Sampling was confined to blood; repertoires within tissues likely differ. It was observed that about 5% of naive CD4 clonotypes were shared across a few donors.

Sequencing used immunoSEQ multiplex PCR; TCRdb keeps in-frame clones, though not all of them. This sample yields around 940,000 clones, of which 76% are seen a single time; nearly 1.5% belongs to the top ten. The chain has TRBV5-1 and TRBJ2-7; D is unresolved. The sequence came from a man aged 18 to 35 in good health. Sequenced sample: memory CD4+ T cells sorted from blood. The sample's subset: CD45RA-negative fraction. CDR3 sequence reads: CASSFRNEQYF. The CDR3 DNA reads TGCGCCAGCAGCTTTAGGAACGAGCAGTACTTC.